This passage covers 14 T cell receptor beta chains from one sample sequenced in a study of cytomegalovirus exposure and HLA in healthy donors. The primer mix had 60 Vbeta and 13 Jbeta primers. The assay was immunoSEQ multiplex PCR, and TCRdb's table has in-frame clones only and misses some. The sample includes some 90,000 clones, 76% of them seen just once. Sequencing was done on a sample of PBMCs. These receptors came from a middle-aged man in good health and CMV-seronegative.

In its sample, this clone was seen once. The chain carries TRBV5-4 and TRBJ2-1; 9 bases are a match to TRBD2. Germline CDR1 is SGHNT and CDR2 is YYREEE (reference sequence). V shed 2 bases, J shed 6 bases, and the junction held 6 bases outside the gene matches. The CDR3 runs 15 residues. DNA for the CDR3: TGTGCCAGCAGCTTACTAGCGGGCCTTTCCAATGAGCAGTTCTTC. Its translation: CASSLLAGLSNEQFF.

The chain recombines TRBV7-3 with TRBJ1-1; D perhaps matches TRBD1 (6 bases). Germline values: CDR1 SGHTA, CDR2 FQGTGA. Deletions cut 5 bases from V and 1 base from J, with 14 bases between. The CDR3 loop spans 15 amino acids. CDR3 sequence: CASSRLRGENTEAFF. In nucleotides, the CDR3 is TGTGCCAGCAGCCGACTCAGGGGCGAGAACACTGAAGCTTTCTTT.

The CDR3 here is CASSWRQGNTEAFF. DNA of the CDR3: TGCGCCAGCAGCTGGAGACAGGGCAACACTGAAGCTTTCTTT. V and J are TRBV5-1 and TRBJ1-1; 7 bases are a match to TRBD1. The J segment lost 2 bases and the V segment lost 3 bases, leaving 4 bases of the junction unmatched. CDR1 SGHRS and CDR2 YFSETQ come from the germline V gene. The CDR3 has 14 amino acids.

The V call is TRBV7-2, the J call TRBJ2-5, with D tentatively TRBD2 (7 bases). V was cut by 2 bases and J by 1 base, with 11 bases left in between. The CDR3 length is 15 residues. Germline loops: CDR1 SGHTA, CDR2 FQGNSA. CDR3 in amino acids: CASSLLRGAQETQYF. For the CDR3, the DNA is TGTGCCAGCAGCTTATTACGGGGGGCCCAAGAGACCCAGTACTTC.

The V call is TRBV4-3, the J call TRBJ2-3; D is possibly TRBD2 (7 bases). The CDR3 covers 14 residues. V was cut by 3 bases and J by 5 bases, with 12 bases left in between. Germline CDR1 reads LGHNA; CDR2 reads YSLEER. CDR3 in amino acids: CASSHLGGRDTQYF. CDR3 nucleotides: TGCGCCAGCAGCCACCTGGGGGGGCGAGATACGCAGTATTTT.

The gene calls are TRBV6-1 and TRBJ1-6; 12 bases line up with TRBD1. There are 15 residues in the CDR3. CDR1 and CDR2 (germline): MNHNS, SASEGT. Trimming cost V 5 bases and J 8 bases; bases outside gene matches: 4. The CDR3 region is CASSRGQGAYSPLHF. Written as DNA, the CDR3 is TGTGCCAGCAGTCGGGGACAGGGGGCTTATTCACCCCTCCACTTT.

The V gene is TRBV11-2, the J gene TRBJ2-7; 8 bases are a match to TRBD1. The CDR3 is 16 residues long. V trimming: 0 bases; J trimming: 5 bases; junction bases outside the gene matches: 9. Germline lookup yields CDR1 SGHAT and CDR2 FQNNGV. The CDR3 region has the DNA TGTGCCAGCAGCTTAGATTTCGACAGGGGCAGCGACGAGCAGTACTTC. It codes for CASSLDFDRGSDEQYF.

The V and J genes are TRBV7-9 and TRBJ2-4, with D hard to call. The germline V gene has CDR1 SEHNR and CDR2 FQNEAQ (reference sequence). The CDR3 sequence is 16 residues long. V gave up 0 bases and J gave up 1 base, with 10 bases separating them. CDR3 loop: CASSLAGPHAKNIQYF. The CDR3 DNA reads as TGTGCCAGCAGCTTAGCTGGGCCGCACGCCAAAAACATTCAGTACTTC.

The CDR3 DNA follows: TGTGCCAGCAGCTCACTAGCGGAGAGCACAGATACGCAGTATTTT. Its protein is CASSSLAESTDTQYF. The chain carries TRBV5-4 and TRBJ2-3; 8 bases line up with TRBD2. V gave up 3 bases and J gave up 0 bases; unmatched junction bases: 3. Germline CDR1 is SGHNT and CDR2 is YYREEE (reference sequence). The CDR3 loop spans 15 amino acids.

This chain connects TRBV7-2 to TRBJ1-3; 7 positions match TRBD1. V lost 3 bases and J lost 4; bases outside the gene matches: 6. Germline-derived CDR1 and CDR2 are SGHTA and FQGNSA. The CDR3 runs 15 residues. The CDR3 sequence is CASSFVGQIGNTIYF. The CDR3 region has the DNA TGTGCCAGCAGCTTCGTGGGACAGATAGGAAACACCATATATTTT.

This clone came up a few times. The chain combines TRBV5-6 with TRBJ1-2; 8 positions agree with TRBD1. Trimming removed 2 bases from V and 0 bases from J; junction bases left unmatched: 3. This CDR3 has 15 residues. Germline loops: CDR1 SGHDT, CDR2 YYEEEE. The CDR3 DNA reads TGTGCCAGCAGCTTATCAGGGGGCGCTAACTATGGCTACACCTTC. Encoded protein: CASSLSGGANYGYTF.

In its sample, this clone was seen once. V usage is TRBV4-3 and J usage is TRBJ2-6; 8 bases fit TRBD1. The J segment lost 2 bases and the V segment lost 1 base, leaving 7 bases of the junction unmatched. Germline V gene lookup returns CDR1 LGHNA and CDR2 YSLEER. This CDR3 is 18 amino acids long. CDR3: CASSQVASGGPGANVLTF. DNA of the CDR3: TGCGCCAGCAGCCAAGTGGCGTCAGGGGGCCCTGGGGCCAACGTCCTGACTTTC.

The chain employs TRBV11-3 and TRBJ2-3, with D perhaps TRBD2 (5 bases). V was cut by 6 bases and J by 5 bases, with 9 bases left in between. Germline V gene data show CDR1 as SGHNT and CDR2 as YENEEA. The CDR3 sequence is 12 residues long. This CDR3 is CASRGREDTQYF. DNA for the CDR3: TGTGCCAGCAGGGGCCGGGAAGATACGCAGTATTTT. Full variable domain (outside the CDR3, taken from reference TRBV11-3 and TRBJ2-3): EAGVVQSPRYKIIEKKQPVAFWCNPISGHNTLYWYLQNLGQGPELLIRYENEEAVDDSQLPKDRFSAERLKGVDSTLKIQPAELGDSAVYLCASRGREDTQYFGPGTRLTVL.

This clone has a single count. The genes are TRBV28 and TRBJ1-6, with 9 bases identical to TRBD1. Losses at the gene ends were 5 bases for V and 10 bases for J; bases not matched to a gene: 6. Germline CDR1 reads MDHEN; CDR2 reads SYDVKM. This CDR3 contains 14 residues. In DNA form, the CDR3 reads TGTGCCAGCAGTGGACAGGGGATAGGATCACCCCTCCACTTT. Translation gives CASSGQGIGSPLHF. Filled out from reference TRBV28 and TRBJ1-6, the complete variable domain reads DVKVTQSSRYLVKRTGEKVFLECVQDMDHENMFWYRQDPGLGLRLIYFSYDVKMKEKGDIPEGYSVSREKKERFSLILESASTNQTSMYLCASSGQGIGSPLHFGNGTRLTVT.